Below, 11 T cell receptor beta chains from the same sample are listed, as sequenced in a study of blood T cell repertoires in COVID-19. Here immunoSEQ multiplex PCR was the method, and the copy in TCRdb shows in-frame clones only, minus some. The sample yields 100,000 to 150,000 clones, more than 80% seen once. The sequenced material came from peripheral blood. These receptors were taken from an older woman with acute or convalescent COVID-19.

This sequence joins TRBV19 and TRBJ1-6; D is perhaps TRBD1 (5 bases). The CDR3 runs to 15 residues. Trimming took off 5 bases at V and 7 bases at J, with 15 bases between the two ends. Germline-derived CDR1 and CDR2 are LNHDA and SQIVND (reference sequence). As DNA, the CDR3 is TGTGCCAGTAGTGATTATCGTGCAGGGAATTCACCCCTCCACTTT. Encoded protein: CASSDYRAGNSPLHF.

This chain joins TRBV4-1 and TRBJ1-6; no reliable D call. The CDR3 runs 15 residues. V lost 3 bases and J 10 bases, leaving 16 bases between the germline ends. CDR1 is MGHRA and CDR2 is YSYEKL in the germline V gene. Here the CDR3 reads CASSQSDPEGSPLHF. CDR3 nucleotides: TGCGCCAGCAGCCAGTCGGACCCAGAGGGCTCACCCCTCCACTTT.

J is TRBJ1-1 and V is TRBV3-1 (or the pseudogene TRBV3-2); D unresolved. V was clipped by 2 bases and J by 2 bases, with 3 bases between them. The CDR3 contains 12 residues. Germline values: CDR1 LGHDT, CDR2 YNNKEL (reference sequence). The chain's CDR3 is CASSQLNTEAFF. The DNA for the CDR3 is TGTGCCAGCAGCCAATTAAACACTGAAGCTTTCTTT.

Concerning this clone itself: Other DNA variants within this sample encode the same CDR3. V gene TRBV3-1 (or the pseudogene TRBV3-2) combines with J gene TRBJ2-3; D possibly corresponds to TRBD1 (5 bases). In germline, CDR1 is LGHDT, CDR2 YNNKEL (reference sequence). The germline V and J ends were trimmed by 0 bases and 2 bases, with 9 bases remaining between them. The CDR3 runs 15 residues. CDR3 sequence (DNA): TGTGCCAGCAGCCAAGATCCAGGGATCACAGATACGCAGTATTTT. Protein sequence: CASSQDPGITDTQYF.

This clone has only a few counts. The chain is built from TRBV10-3 and TRBJ1-1; D possibly corresponds to TRBD1 (5 bases). The CDR3 is 14 amino acids. Germline V lookup: CDR1 ENHRY, CDR2 SYGVKD. Trimming cost V 4 bases and J 0 bases, with 9 bases left between them. CDR3 sequence (DNA): TGTGCCATCAGTGGGACACCGATGAACACTGAAGCTTTCTTT. Amino acids: CAISGTPMNTEAFF.

The V call is TRBV7-2, the J call TRBJ1-5; D uncertain. The V gene lost 2 bases and the J gene lost 3 bases, with 14 bases spanning the gap. The CDR3 length is 16 residues. CDR1 and CDR2 (germline): SGHTA, FQGNSA. CDR3 protein: CASSLSWGGNNQPQHF. The CDR3 region has the DNA TGTGCCAGCAGCTTAAGTTGGGGAGGTAACAATCAGCCCCAGCATTTT.

The gene calls are TRBV28 and TRBJ1-6; D is unclear. This CDR3 comprises 19 residues. Germline assignment: CDR1 MDHEN and CDR2 SYDVKM. Deletions cut 4 bases from V and 0 bases from J, with 19 bases between. CDR3 protein: CASSSPNLLFYSYNSPLHF. DNA for the CDR3: TGTGCCAGCAGTTCGCCGAACCTACTCTTCTACTCCTATAATTCACCCCTCCACTTT.

V is TRBV13 and J is TRBJ1-1, with a weak D call TRBD1 (5 bases). The CDR3 sequence is 15 residues long. Germline-derived CDR1 and CDR2 are PRHDT and FYEKMQ (reference sequence). The V gene lost 2 bases and the J gene lost 4 bases, with 14 bases spanning the gap. The CDR3 region is CASSLNQGHSTEAFF. The CDR3 nucleotides are TGTGCCAGCAGCTTAAATCAGGGCCACAGCACTGAAGCTTTCTTT.

The chain couples TRBV6-6 to TRBJ2-7, with D possibly being TRBD1 (5 bases). V was clipped by 2 bases and J by 2 bases, with 10 bases between them. Germline V lookup: CDR1 MNHNY, CDR2 SVGAGI (reference sequence). The length of the CDR3 is 14 residues. The CDR3: CASSYSRAAYEQYF. In DNA, the CDR3 is TGTGCCAGCAGTTACAGCAGGGCGGCCTACGAGCAGTACTTC.

This clone turned up a few times. The chain uses TRBV6-5 and TRBJ1-2; D remains unclear. The CDR3 covers 13 residues. Germline CDR1 reads MNHEY; CDR2 reads SVGAGI. V dropped 8 bases and J dropped 1 base, with 11 bases sitting between them. CDR3 coding DNA: TGTGCCAGCTCCGCAGGACTTAACTATGGCTACACCTTC. It yields the protein CASSAGLNYGYTF.

This clone appeared a single time. The chain joins TRBV6-5 to TRBJ1-1; 11 nucleotides match TRBD1. Germline CDR1 is MNHEY and CDR2 is SVGAGI. V shed 7 bases and J 4 bases; nucleotides not matched to a gene: 5. CDR3 length: 14 residues. CDR3 in DNA: TGTGCCAGCACGTCGGGACAGGGGGGCACTGAAGCTTTCTTT. It yields the protein CASTSGQGGTEAFF.